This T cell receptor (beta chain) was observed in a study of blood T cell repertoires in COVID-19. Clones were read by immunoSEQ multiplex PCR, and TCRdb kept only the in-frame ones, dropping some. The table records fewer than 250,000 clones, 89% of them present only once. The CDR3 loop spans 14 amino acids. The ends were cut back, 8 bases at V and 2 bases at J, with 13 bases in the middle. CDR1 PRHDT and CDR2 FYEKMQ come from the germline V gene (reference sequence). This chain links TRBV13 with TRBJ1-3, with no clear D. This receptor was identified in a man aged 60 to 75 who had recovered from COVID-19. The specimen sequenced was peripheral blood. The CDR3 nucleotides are TGTGCCAGCTCCGCATTTAGCCCTGGAAACACCATATATTTT. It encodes CASSAFSPGNTIYF. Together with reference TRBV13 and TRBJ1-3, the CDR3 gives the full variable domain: AAGVIQSPRHLIKEKRETATLKCYPIPRHDTVYWYQQGPGQDPQFLISFYEKMQSDKGSIPDRFSAQQFSDYHSELNMSSLELGDSALYFCASSAFSPGNTIYFGEGSWLTVV.